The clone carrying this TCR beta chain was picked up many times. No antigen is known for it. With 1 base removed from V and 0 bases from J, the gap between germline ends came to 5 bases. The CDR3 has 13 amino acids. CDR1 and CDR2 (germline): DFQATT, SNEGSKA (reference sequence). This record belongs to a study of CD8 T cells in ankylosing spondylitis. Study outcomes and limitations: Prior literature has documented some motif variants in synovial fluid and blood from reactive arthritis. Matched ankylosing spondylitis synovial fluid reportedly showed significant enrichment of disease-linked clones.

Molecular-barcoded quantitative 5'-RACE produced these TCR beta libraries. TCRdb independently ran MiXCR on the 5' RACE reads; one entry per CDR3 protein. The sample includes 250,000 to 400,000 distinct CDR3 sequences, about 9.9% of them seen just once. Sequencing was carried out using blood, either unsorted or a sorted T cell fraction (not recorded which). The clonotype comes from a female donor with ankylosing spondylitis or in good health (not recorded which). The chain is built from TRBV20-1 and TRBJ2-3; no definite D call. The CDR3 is CSARVPSTDTQYF. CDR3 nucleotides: TGCAGTGCTAGAGTACCTAGCACAGATACGCAGTATTTT.